This T cell receptor beta chain was sequenced during a study of blood T cell repertoires in COVID-19. Germline V lookup: CDR1 SQVTM, CDR2 ANQGSEA. The junction had 0 bases not matched to a gene; V was cut back by 4 bases and J by 1 base. The CDR3 consists of 13 residues. Sequenced by immunoSEQ multiplex PCR; TCRdb stores in-frame clones only, minus some. The sample lists around 160,000 clones, 80% to 90% occurring once. The receptor was isolated from a man aged 55 to 70 with acute or convalescent COVID-19. The sequenced sample consisted of peripheral blood. J is TRBJ2-3 and V is TRBV29-1, with 9 positions matching TRBD2. The CDR3 nucleotides are TGCAGCGTTGGGACTAGCGGCACAGATACGCAGTATTTT. It specifies CSVGTSGTDTQYF.